A selection of T cell receptor beta chains follows, all from one sample in a study of shared clonotypes between healthy human individuals. This table comes from immunoSEQ multiplex PCR, and its TCRdb copy is limited to in-frame clones, with some not included. Of over 950,000 clones listed, about 80% are singletons. The specimen was memory CD4+ T cells from PBMCs. The receptors were sampled from a man younger than 30 in good health. Some clones in this sample may be carry-over from other donors' samples. Each CDR3 is given with its conserved first and last residue. Fields, in order: J gene, V gene, clone size, D gene, CDR3 length, CDR3 protein, CDR3 DNA. A D gene is named only where the DNA matches it firmly. Clone size is given for some rows only: seen once, a few or many times, or a class if the clone is expanded.

j_call: TRBJ1-1
v_call: TRBV5-1
clone_size: NA
d_call: NA
cdr3_length: 14
cdr3_aa: CASASQGLGTEAFF
cdr3_nt: TGCGCCAGCGCATCTCAGGGTTTAGGCACTGAAGCTTTCTTT

j_call: TRBJ2-7
v_call: TRBV5-5
clone_size: few
d_call: NA
cdr3_length: 16
cdr3_aa: CASSRNMGLDFYEQYF
cdr3_nt: TGTGCCAGCAGCCGGAATATGGGACTGGACTTCTACGAGCAGTACTTC

j_call: TRBJ2-7
v_call: TRBV20-1
clone_size: NA
d_call: NA
cdr3_length: 11
cdr3_aa: CSASPFMEQYF
cdr3_nt: TGCAGTGCTAGCCCTTTCATGGAGCAGTACTTC

j_call: TRBJ1-1
v_call: TRBV20-1
clone_size: NA
d_call: NA
cdr3_length: 10
cdr3_aa: CSASRTEAFF
cdr3_nt: TGCAGTGCTAGTAGGACTGAAGCTTTCTTT

j_call: TRBJ2-7
v_call: TRBV7-2
clone_size: NA
d_call: NA
cdr3_length: 15
cdr3_aa: CASSLAAFSSYEQYF
cdr3_nt: TGTGCCAGCAGCTTAGCGGCCTTTAGCTCCTACGAGCAGTACTTC

j_call: TRBJ2-3
v_call: TRBV9
clone_size: NA
d_call: TRBD2
cdr3_length: 14
cdr3_aa: CASSATSGIDTQYF
cdr3_nt: TGTGCCAGCAGCGCTACTAGCGGGATTGATACGCAGTATTTT

j_call: TRBJ1-2
v_call: TRBV7-9
clone_size: NA
d_call: NA
cdr3_length: 12
cdr3_aa: CASSLDREYRTF
cdr3_nt: TGTGCCAGCAGCTTAGACAGGGAATATAGAACCTTC

j_call: TRBJ2-3
v_call: TRBV11-3
clone_size: NA
d_call: TRBD2
cdr3_length: 15
cdr3_aa: CASSQRTSGSVTQYF
cdr3_nt: TGTGCCAGCAGCCAACGGACTAGCGGGAGCGTTACGCAGTATTTT

j_call: TRBJ1-3
v_call: TRBV5-4
clone_size: NA
d_call: TRBD1
cdr3_length: 17
cdr3_aa: CASSFGLTGDTGNTIYF
cdr3_nt: TGTGCCAGCAGCTTTGGTTTGACAGGGGACACTGGAAACACCATATATTTT

j_call: TRBJ2-2
v_call: TRBV18
clone_size: NA
d_call: NA
cdr3_length: 15
cdr3_aa: CASSVGQGDTGELFF
cdr3_nt: TGTGCCAGCTCCGTGGGGCAGGGCGACACCGGGGAGCTGTTTTTT

j_call: TRBJ2-1
v_call: TRBV5-1
clone_size: once
d_call: TRBD2
cdr3_length: 14
cdr3_aa: CASSSRGSGNEQFF
cdr3_nt: TGCGCCAGCAGCTCTCGCGGGAGTGGTAATGAGCAGTTCTTC

j_call: TRBJ1-2
v_call: TRBV4-1
clone_size: few
d_call: NA
cdr3_length: 15
cdr3_aa: CASSQEAALSAGYTF
cdr3_nt: TGCGCCAGCAGCCAAGAGGCCGCCTTATCGGCTGGCTACACCTTC

j_call: TRBJ2-1
v_call: TRBV5-1
clone_size: NA
d_call: TRBD2
cdr3_length: 15
cdr3_aa: CASSLGAGGLNEQFF
cdr3_nt: TGCGCCAGCAGCTTGGGCGCGGGAGGGCTAAATGAGCAGTTCTTC

j_call: TRBJ2-3
v_call: TRBV10-2
clone_size: NA
d_call: TRBD2
cdr3_length: 15
cdr3_aa: CASSRLAGDTDTQYF
cdr3_nt: TGCGCCAGCAGTCGACTAGCGGGAGATACGGATACGCAGTATTTT

j_call: TRBJ2-7
v_call: TRBV27
clone_size: NA
d_call: NA
cdr3_length: 12
cdr3_aa: CASSLNRNEQYF
cdr3_nt: TGTGCCAGCAGTTTAAACCGCAACGAGCAGTACTTC

j_call: TRBJ2-3
v_call: TRBV28
clone_size: NA
d_call: NA
cdr3_length: 15
cdr3_aa: CASSSRTRFTDTQYF
cdr3_nt: TGTGCCAGCAGTTCACGAACTAGATTCACAGATACGCAGTATTTT

j_call: TRBJ2-2
v_call: TRBV2
clone_size: NA
d_call: NA
cdr3_length: 15
cdr3_aa: CASSVVRPVTGELFF
cdr3_nt: TGTGCCAGCAGTGTAGTGCGTCCGGTCACCGGGGAGCTGTTTTTT

j_call: TRBJ2-1
v_call: TRBV5-1
clone_size: NA
d_call: NA
cdr3_length: 15
cdr3_aa: CASSLMAASYNEQFF
cdr3_nt: TGCGCCAGCAGCTTGATGGCGGCCTCCTACAATGAGCAGTTCTTC

j_call: TRBJ2-7
v_call: TRBV6-5
clone_size: once
d_call: TRBD2
cdr3_length: 15
cdr3_aa: CASSVALAGGYEQYF
cdr3_nt: TGTGCCAGCAGCGTGGCCCTAGCGGGAGGGTACGAGCAGTACTTC

j_call: TRBJ2-5
v_call: TRBV9
clone_size: NA
d_call: TRBD2
cdr3_length: 15
cdr3_aa: CASSVGSGRQETQYF
cdr3_nt: TGTGCCAGCAGCGTAGGTAGCGGGAGACAAGAGACCCAGTACTTC

j_call: TRBJ1-4
v_call: TRBV19
clone_size: NA
d_call: NA
cdr3_length: 15
cdr3_aa: CASTPTGREGEKLFF
cdr3_nt: TGTGCCAGTACACCGACCGGCAGGGAGGGTGAAAAACTGTTTTTT

j_call: TRBJ2-7
v_call: TRBV20-1
clone_size: NA
d_call: TRBD1
cdr3_length: 11
cdr3_aa: CSATDRASLYF
cdr3_nt: TGCAGTGCTACTGACAGGGCTTCCCTATACTTC

j_call: TRBJ2-2
v_call: TRBV2
clone_size: NA
d_call: TRBD1
cdr3_length: 14
cdr3_aa: CATILPRGPGELFF
cdr3_nt: TGTGCGACCATCCTCCCCAGGGGGCCCGGGGAGCTGTTTTTT

j_call: TRBJ2-2
v_call: TRBV6-1
clone_size: NA
d_call: NA
cdr3_length: 15
cdr3_aa: CASTDGTGNTGELFF
cdr3_nt: TGTGCCAGCACTGACGGGACGGGGAACACCGGGGAGCTGTTTTTT

j_call: TRBJ1-2
v_call: TRBV7-8
clone_size: NA
d_call: NA
cdr3_length: 14
cdr3_aa: CASNLSGGTNGYTF
cdr3_nt: TGTGCCAGCAACTTATCGGGGGGAACGAATGGCTACACCTTC

j_call: TRBJ2-1
v_call: TRBV9
clone_size: many
d_call: TRBD2
cdr3_length: 16
cdr3_aa: CASSVGLAGGHNEQFF
cdr3_nt: TGTGCCAGCAGCGTAGGGCTAGCGGGAGGTCACAATGAGCAGTTCTTC

j_call: TRBJ2-3
v_call: TRBV19
clone_size: NA
d_call: TRBD1
cdr3_length: 16
cdr3_aa: CASSMFSGQGMDTQYF
cdr3_nt: TGTGCCAGTAGTATGTTTTCGGGACAGGGAATGGATACGCAGTATTTT

j_call: TRBJ2-2
v_call: TRBV28
clone_size: NA
d_call: TRBD2
cdr3_length: 14
cdr3_aa: CASSSPGGTGELFF
cdr3_nt: TGTGCCAGCAGTTCCCCGGGAGGTACCGGGGAGCTGTTTTTT

j_call: TRBJ2-3
v_call: TRBV5-1
clone_size: NA
d_call: TRBD2
cdr3_length: 16
cdr3_aa: CASSWESGRATDTQYF
cdr3_nt: TGCGCCAGCAGCTGGGAGAGCGGGAGGGCCACAGATACGCAGTATTTT

j_call: TRBJ1-2
v_call: TRBV5-1
clone_size: NA
d_call: NA
cdr3_length: 17
cdr3_aa: CASSSGPGFESAYGYTF
cdr3_nt: TGCGCCAGCAGCTCGGGACCAGGGTTCGAGTCCGCGTATGGCTACACCTTC

j_call: TRBJ2-3
v_call: TRBV6-5
clone_size: NA
d_call: NA
cdr3_length: 15
cdr3_aa: CASSYSGADTDTQYF
cdr3_nt: TGTGCCAGCAGTTATTCGGGAGCCGACACAGATACGCAGTATTTT

j_call: TRBJ1-2
v_call: TRBV29-1
clone_size: NA
d_call: NA
cdr3_length: 16
cdr3_aa: CSVEDRAADGGAGYTF
cdr3_nt: TGCAGCGTTGAAGATCGCGCCGCGGACGGTGGGGCTGGCTACACCTTC

j_call: TRBJ1-5
v_call: TRBV19
clone_size: NA
d_call: TRBD1
cdr3_length: 16
cdr3_aa: CASSIQGQARNQPQHF
cdr3_nt: TGTGCCAGTAGTATACAGGGACAGGCTCGCAATCAGCCCCAGCATTTT

j_call: TRBJ2-4
v_call: TRBV28
clone_size: NA
d_call: TRBD1
cdr3_length: 16
cdr3_aa: CASSPGQVTYKNIQYF
cdr3_nt: TGTGCCAGCAGCCCCGGACAGGTTACTTACAAAAACATTCAGTACTTC

j_call: TRBJ2-5
v_call: TRBV10-2
clone_size: NA
d_call: TRBD2
cdr3_length: 14
cdr3_aa: CASRSGRAGETQYF
cdr3_nt: TGCGCCAGCAGGAGCGGGAGGGCGGGAGAGACCCAGTACTTC

j_call: TRBJ2-1
v_call: TRBV5-8
clone_size: few
d_call: TRBD2
cdr3_length: 16
cdr3_aa: CASSLLNGREYNEQFF
cdr3_nt: TGTGCCAGCAGCCTCCTAAACGGGAGGGAGTACAATGAGCAGTTCTTC